The rows below give T cell receptor beta chains drawn from one sample of a study of Ad26.COV2.S vaccination and SARS-CoV-2 variants. Using immunoSEQ multiplex PCR, the repertoire was profiled, and TCRdb retains in-frame clones only, with some absent. The sample yields roughly 380,000 clones, approximately 90% seen once. The sample in question was peripheral blood, obtained after recovery from COVID-19. The origin of the receptors is a human donor who had recovered from COVID-19. Both conserved end residues are part of each CDR3. D genes are given only for firm matches.

CDR3 | D | V
CASSYSTVRPNTEAFF | - | TRBV6-5
CASRREGGAYGYTF | - | TRBV5-4
CASSFRFFGGATEGNTGELFF | - | TRBV7-7
CASSQDARVDGYTF | - | TRBV3-1/TRBV3-2
CARSLFADTQYF | - | TRBV5-3
CASSSTGGLGNTEAFF | TRBD1 | TRBV7-2
CASSYSNTAMNTEAFF | - | TRBV6-6
CASSRGQGVSNYGYTF | TRBD1 | TRBV9
CSTSRGDNQPQHF | - | TRBV29-1
CASSTRYNEQFF | - | TRBV19
CASNLLRAGGRNEQFF | TRBD2 | TRBV27
CASSIRDYEQFF | - | TRBV19
CASSIGSGRSGNTIYF | - | TRBV19
CASSLGAGQTQYF | - | TRBV7-8
CASSRRLASSYNEQFF | - | TRBV13
CASSQQKSTDTQYF | - | TRBV6-5
CASSAGEGGNEQFF | - | TRBV9
CASSARRVGYEQYF | - | TRBV7-2
CASSTGSSYNSPLHF | - | TRBV27
CASSDGDREYNEQFF | TRBD1 | TRBV6-4
CATTGDSNQPQHF | - | TRBV24-1